The T cell receptor (beta chain) described here comes from a study of T cells in Graves' hyperthyroidism and ophthalmopathy. Study context: Peripheral blood was drawn at first diagnosis, prior to all treatment. Study observations and caveats: Most thyroid-expanded clonotypes above 0.001 were also found in blood.

TCR beta CDR3 regions were amplified from RNA transcripts. Researchers ran a first-round RT-PCR on the TCR CDR3 using the HTBI primer set. TCRdb re-called the multiplex PCR reads through MiXCR, storing one row per CDR3 protein. The table includes hundreds of thousands of distinct CDR3 sequences, about 15% detected once. The V gene's germline CDR1 is DFQATT and CDR2 SNEGSKA (reference sequence). Unmatched junction bases numbered 7, after V lost 3 bases and J lost 4 bases. The CDR3 is made up of 14 amino acids. This clonotype came up many times. No antigen is known for it. Before ophthalmopathy appeared, progressors gave blood at initial hyperthyroidism diagnosis.

The chain recombines TRBV20-1 with TRBJ1-1; 8 bases are shared with TRBD1. This receptor was identified in a young woman with Graves' hyperthyroidism that later progressed to Graves' ophthalmopathy. Sequencing was performed on blood. The CDR3 here is CSARGTGISTEAFF. CDR3 DNA sequence: TGCAGTGCTAGGGGGACAGGTATCTCCACTGAAGCTTTCTTT.